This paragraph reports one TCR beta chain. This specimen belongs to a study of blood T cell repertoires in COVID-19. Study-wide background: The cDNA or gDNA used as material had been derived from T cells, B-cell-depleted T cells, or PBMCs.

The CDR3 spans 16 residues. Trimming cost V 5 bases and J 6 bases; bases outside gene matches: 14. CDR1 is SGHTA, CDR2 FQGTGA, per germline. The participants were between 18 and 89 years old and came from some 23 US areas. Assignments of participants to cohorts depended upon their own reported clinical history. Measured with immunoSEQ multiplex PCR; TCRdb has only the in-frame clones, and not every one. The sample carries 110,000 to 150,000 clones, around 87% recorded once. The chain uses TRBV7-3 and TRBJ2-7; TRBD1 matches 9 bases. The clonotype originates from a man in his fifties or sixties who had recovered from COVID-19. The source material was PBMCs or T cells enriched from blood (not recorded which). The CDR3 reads CASSVKTGTGIPEQYF. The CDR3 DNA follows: TGTGCCAGCAGCGTAAAAACCGGGACAGGGATACCCGAGCAGTACTTC.